This record looks at one TCR beta chain sequence and its context. Germline CDR1 reads MGHRA; CDR2 reads YSYEKL. The CDR3 runs 15 residues. Between the trimmed V and J ends, which lost 2 bases and 2 bases, there was a span of 12 bases. Libraries of naive CD8 cells were prepared from around 20,000 to 1,000,000 sorted cells using 10%, 30% or 50% RNA. Sorting isolated naive CD8 T cells as CD8+CD4-CCR7+CD45RA+ events. Each CDR3 protein gets one entry after TCRdb re-called the PCR reads with MiXCR. The repertoire includes 79,000 or so distinct CDR3 sequences, roughly 25% of them detected once, and about 0.8% sits in the top ten. These data are taken from a study of molecular identifiers for immune sequencing clone quantification.

Input material: naive CD8+ T cells from blood, with Jurkat cell RNA spiked in. Specified subset: FACS-sorted CD8+CD4-CCR7+CD45RA+ naive T cells. The receptor's source is a human donor in good health. Some libraries in this study had Jurkat cell RNA spiked in. The chain employs TRBV4-1 and TRBJ2-5, with a weak D call TRBD1 (6 bases). In DNA, the CDR3 is TGCGCCAGCAGCCAACCGGACAGCAGTCAAGAGACCCAGTACTTC. This gives the protein CASSQPDSSQETQYF.